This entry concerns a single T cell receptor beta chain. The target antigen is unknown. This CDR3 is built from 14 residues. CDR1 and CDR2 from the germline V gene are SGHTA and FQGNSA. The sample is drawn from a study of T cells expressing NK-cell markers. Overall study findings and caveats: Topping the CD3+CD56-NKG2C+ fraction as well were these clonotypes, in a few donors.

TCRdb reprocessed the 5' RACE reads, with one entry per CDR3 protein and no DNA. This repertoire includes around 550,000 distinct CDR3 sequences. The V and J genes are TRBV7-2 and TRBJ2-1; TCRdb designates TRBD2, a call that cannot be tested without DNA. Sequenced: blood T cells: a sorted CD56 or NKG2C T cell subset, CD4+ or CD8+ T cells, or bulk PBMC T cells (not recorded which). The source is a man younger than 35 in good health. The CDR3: CASSLAQDSYEQFF.